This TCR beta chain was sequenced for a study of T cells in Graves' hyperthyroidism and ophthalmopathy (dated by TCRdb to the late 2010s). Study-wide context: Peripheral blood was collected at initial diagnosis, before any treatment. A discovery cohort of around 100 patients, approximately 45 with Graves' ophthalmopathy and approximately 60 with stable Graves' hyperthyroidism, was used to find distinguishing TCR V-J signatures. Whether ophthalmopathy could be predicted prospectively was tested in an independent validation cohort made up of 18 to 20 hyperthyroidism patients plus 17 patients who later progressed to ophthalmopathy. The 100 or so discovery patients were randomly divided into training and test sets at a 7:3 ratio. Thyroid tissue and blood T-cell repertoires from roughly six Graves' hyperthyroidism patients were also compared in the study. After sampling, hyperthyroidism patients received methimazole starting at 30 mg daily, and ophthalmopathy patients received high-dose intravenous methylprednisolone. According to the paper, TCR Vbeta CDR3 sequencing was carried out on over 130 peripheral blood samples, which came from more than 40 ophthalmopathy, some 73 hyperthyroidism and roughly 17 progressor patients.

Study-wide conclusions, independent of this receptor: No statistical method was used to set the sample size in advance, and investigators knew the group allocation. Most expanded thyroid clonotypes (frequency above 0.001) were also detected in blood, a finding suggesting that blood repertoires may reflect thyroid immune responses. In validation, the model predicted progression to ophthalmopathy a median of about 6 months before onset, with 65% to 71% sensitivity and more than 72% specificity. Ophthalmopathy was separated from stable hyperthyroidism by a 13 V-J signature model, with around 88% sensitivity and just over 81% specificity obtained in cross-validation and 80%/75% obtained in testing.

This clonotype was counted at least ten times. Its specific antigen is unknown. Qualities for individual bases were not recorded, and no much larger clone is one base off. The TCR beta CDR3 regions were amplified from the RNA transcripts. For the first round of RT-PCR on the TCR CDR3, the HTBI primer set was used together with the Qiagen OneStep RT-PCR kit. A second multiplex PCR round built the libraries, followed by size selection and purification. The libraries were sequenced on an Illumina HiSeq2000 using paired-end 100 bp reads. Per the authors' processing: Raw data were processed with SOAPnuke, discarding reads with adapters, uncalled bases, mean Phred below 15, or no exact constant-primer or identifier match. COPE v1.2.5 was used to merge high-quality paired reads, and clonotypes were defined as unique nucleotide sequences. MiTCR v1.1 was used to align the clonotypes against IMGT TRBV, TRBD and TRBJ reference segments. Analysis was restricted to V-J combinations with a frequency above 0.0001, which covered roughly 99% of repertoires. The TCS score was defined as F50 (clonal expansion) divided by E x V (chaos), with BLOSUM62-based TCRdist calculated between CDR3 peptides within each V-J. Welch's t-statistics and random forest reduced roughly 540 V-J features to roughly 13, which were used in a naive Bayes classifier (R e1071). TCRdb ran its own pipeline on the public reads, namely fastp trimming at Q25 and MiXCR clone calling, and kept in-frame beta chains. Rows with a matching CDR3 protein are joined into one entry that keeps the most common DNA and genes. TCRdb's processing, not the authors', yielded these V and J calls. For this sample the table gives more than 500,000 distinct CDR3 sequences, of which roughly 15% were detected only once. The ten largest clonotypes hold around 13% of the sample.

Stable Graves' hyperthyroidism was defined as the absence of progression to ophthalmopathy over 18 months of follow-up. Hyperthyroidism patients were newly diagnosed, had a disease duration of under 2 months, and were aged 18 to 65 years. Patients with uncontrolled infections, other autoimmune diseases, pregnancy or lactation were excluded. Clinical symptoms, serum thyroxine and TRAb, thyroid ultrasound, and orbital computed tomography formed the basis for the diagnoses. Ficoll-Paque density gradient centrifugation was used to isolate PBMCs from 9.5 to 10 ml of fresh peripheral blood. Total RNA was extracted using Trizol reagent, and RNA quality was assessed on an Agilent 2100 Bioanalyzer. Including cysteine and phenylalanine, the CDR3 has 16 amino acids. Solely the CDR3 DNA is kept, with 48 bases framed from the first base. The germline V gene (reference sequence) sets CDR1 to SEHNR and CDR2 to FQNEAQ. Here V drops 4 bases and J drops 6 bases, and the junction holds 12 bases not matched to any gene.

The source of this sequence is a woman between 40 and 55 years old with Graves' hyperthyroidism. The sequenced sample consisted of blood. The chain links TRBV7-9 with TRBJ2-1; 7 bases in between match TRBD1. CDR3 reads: CASSSLSGWDSNEQFF. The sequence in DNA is TGTGCCAGCAGCTCATTGTCGGGCTGGGACAGCAATGAGCAGTTCTTC.